This T cell receptor (beta chain) emerged from a study of identical twins. Overall study findings and caveats: Cross-sectional statistics underpinned the conclusions; the same donors were not followed.

TCRdb itself ran the 5' RACE reads through MiXCR, one entry per CDR3 protein. The table records about 730,000 distinct CDR3 sequences, over 20% of them present only once. Concerning this clonotype itself: Its antigen remains unidentified.

Trimming at V came to 2 bases and at J to 3 bases, leaving 4 bases not matched to a gene. CDR1 SGHRS and CDR2 YFSETQ come from the germline V gene. The CDR3 totals 15 residues. The sample also formed part of further work on T cells expressing NK-cell markers. That source notes: What restricted sorting to alpha-beta TCR T cells in several experiments was an anti-gamma-delta TCR antibody.

This sequence was found in a young woman in good health. Sequencing used PBMCs. The rearrangement links TRBV5-1 to TRBJ2-2; 7 bases map to TRBD1. The DNA of the CDR3 is TGCGCCAGCAGCTTTATTGACAGGGACACCGGGGAGCTGTTTTTT. Protein sequence: CASSFIDRDTGELFF.